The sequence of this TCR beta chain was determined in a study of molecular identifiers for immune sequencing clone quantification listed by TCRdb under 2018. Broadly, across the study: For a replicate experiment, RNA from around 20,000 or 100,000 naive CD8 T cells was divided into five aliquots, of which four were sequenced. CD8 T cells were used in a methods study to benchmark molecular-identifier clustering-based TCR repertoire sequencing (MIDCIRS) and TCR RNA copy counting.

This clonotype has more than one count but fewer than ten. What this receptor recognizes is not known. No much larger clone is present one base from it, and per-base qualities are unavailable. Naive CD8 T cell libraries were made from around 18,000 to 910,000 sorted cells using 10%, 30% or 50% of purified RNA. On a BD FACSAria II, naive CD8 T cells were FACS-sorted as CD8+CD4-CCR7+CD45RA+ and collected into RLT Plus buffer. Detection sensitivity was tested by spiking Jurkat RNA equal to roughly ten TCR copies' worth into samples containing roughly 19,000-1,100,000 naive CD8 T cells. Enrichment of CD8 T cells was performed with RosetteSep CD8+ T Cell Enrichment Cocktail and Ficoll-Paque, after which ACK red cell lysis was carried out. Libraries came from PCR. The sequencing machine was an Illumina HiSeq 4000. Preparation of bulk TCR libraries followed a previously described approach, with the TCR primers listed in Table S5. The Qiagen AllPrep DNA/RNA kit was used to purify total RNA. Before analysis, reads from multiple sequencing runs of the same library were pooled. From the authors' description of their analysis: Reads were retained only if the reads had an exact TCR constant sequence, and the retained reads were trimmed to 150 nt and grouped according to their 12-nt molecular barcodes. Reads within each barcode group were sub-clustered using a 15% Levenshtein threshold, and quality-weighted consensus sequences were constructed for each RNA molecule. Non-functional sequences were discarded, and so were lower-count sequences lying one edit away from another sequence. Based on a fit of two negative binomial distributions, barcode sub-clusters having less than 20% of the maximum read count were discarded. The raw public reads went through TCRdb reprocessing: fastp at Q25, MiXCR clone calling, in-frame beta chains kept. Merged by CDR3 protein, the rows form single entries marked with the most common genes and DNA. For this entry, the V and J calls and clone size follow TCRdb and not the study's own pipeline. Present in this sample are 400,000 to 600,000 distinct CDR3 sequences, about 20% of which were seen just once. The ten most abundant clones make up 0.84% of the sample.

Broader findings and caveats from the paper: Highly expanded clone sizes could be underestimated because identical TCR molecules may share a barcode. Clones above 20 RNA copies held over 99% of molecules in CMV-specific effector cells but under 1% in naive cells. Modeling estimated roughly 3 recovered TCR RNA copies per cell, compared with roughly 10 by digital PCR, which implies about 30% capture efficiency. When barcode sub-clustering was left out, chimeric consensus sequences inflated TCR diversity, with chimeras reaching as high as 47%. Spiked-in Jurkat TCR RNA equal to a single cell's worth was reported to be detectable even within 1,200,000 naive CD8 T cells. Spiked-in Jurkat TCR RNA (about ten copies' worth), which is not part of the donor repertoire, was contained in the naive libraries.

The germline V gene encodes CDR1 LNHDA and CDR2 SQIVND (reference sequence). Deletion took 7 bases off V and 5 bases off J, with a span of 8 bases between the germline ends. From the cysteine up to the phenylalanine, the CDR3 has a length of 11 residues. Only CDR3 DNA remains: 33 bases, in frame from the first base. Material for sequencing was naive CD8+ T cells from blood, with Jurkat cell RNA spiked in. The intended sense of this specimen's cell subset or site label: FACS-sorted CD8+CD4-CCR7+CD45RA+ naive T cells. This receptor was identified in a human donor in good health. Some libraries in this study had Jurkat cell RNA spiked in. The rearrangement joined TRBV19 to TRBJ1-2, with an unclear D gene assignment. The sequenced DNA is TGTGCCAGTATAACAGATTATGGCTACACCTTC. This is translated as CASITDYGYTF.